This TCR beta chain emerged from a study of T cells expressing NK-cell markers. Regarding the study as a whole: In a group of several donors, dominant NKG2C+ clonotypes represented about 1.0-8% of CD8+ T cells.

TCRdb reprocessed the 5' RACE reads, keeping one entry per CDR3 protein, no DNA. The sample includes hundreds of thousands of distinct CDR3 sequences. To note about this clonotype: What it binds is not known.

This CDR3 comprises 14 residues. The V gene's germline CDR1 is SGHTA and CDR2 FQGNSA. This sequence joins TRBV7-2 and TRBJ1-6. The specimen sequenced was blood T cells: a sorted CD56 or NKG2C T cell subset, CD4+ or CD8+ T cells, or bulk PBMC T cells (not recorded which). This receptor was identified in a woman aged 18 to 75 in good health. This CDR3 reads CASSLGNHNSPLHF.